Here is one T cell receptor beta chain with its context. This clonotype was seen a handful of times. Its antigen is unknown. No quality values exist for individual bases; no much larger clone is one base distant. Taken from the germline V gene, the CDR1 and CDR2 loops are SGHTA and FQGNSA. Cut back by 6 bases and 0 bases, the V and J ends lie 12 bases apart. The CDR3 measures 14 amino acids from cysteine to phenylalanine. Only the CDR3 portion is preserved as DNA: 42 bases, with reading frame beginning at the first base. The library came from 5' RACE. Reads for this sample came from an Illumina HiSeq 2500. A second PCR of roughly 7 to 12 cycles was run with a J-beta primer mix and a sample-barcoded 5' primer. A template-switch 5' adaptor carrying 12 random nucleotides introduced a unique molecular identifier onto each TCR beta cDNA molecule. Each sample yielded at least 3 million CDR3-containing paired-end reads. First-strand cDNA was synthesized from all RNA with the Mint cDNA synthesis kit, primed by a TRBC-specific oligonucleotide. Following uracil-DNA glycosylase treatment, all cDNA underwent a first 18-cycle PCR with the universal primers M1SS and BC2_uni_R. In the paper's pipeline: Normalization of each sample was performed by random selection of 1 million high-quality reads, each carrying a distinct molecular identifier. Reads with shared molecular identifiers were discarded instead of being binned into consensus sequences. MiTCR, run with a Q25 quality threshold and the strictest error-elimination algorithm, handled CDR3 identification, clonotype clustering and error correction. A nonparametric unseen species model with Euler transformation was used to estimate lower-bound total TCR beta diversity. Through fastp at Q25 and MiXCR, TCRdb rebuilt clones from the public reads, retaining in-frame beta chains. Duplicate CDR3 protein sequences are folded into a single record with the most common DNA and genes. The V and J calls and clone size come from TCRdb's table, not from the authors' own analysis. A total of over 600,000 distinct CDR3 sequences appear in this sample, around 45% of them only once. The ten largest clones capture around 18% of the sample.

Donors were 39 systemically healthy Caucasian individuals from Russia aged roughly 6 to 100 years. Around 10 milliliters of peripheral blood were drawn from each donor into EDTA-treated Vacutainer tubes. PBMCs were isolated by Ficoll-Paque density-gradient centrifugation, with at least 7 million obtained per sample. Trizol reagent was used to extract total RNA from PBMCs, with at least 6 micrograms per sample. For every donor, flow cytometry on a PBMC aliquot measured the percentage of naive CD45RAhigh/CD27high T cells. The entry originates in a study of blood T cells in healthy people across ages (dated by TCRdb to about 2015). For the wider study: In model experiments, template switching captured about one uniquely barcoded TCR beta cDNA molecule for every two T cells. The study measured age-related changes in TCR beta repertoire diversity using deep sequencing normalized with unique cDNA molecular identifiers. The donors were divided into four age groups: young (average roughly 15 years), middle-aged (roughly 40), aged (approximately 59) and long-lived (about 79). To avoid experimental bias, donors of different ages were spread randomly across the sequencing lanes. For two donors (one aged 18 to 30 and one aged 80 or older), the study analyzed two additional independent replicas of 1 million unique cDNA reads from the same blood draw.

Points the paper makes about the study in general: The percentage of naive T cells measured by flow cytometry correlated strongly with observed TCR beta diversity. As age increased, observed TCR beta diversity per million T cells dropped in a roughly linear way, and a significant reduction was already evident by age about 40. Because profiling used bulk unsorted PBMCs, naive and antigen-experienced compartments could not be compared conclusively. Donor CMV infection status was unknown, potentially confounding age-related changes in expanded clonotypes. Estimates of total diversity from one million sequenced T cells were regarded as lower bounds and underestimates. Compared with the aged group, the long-lived group had more naive CD4+ T cells, fewer expanded clones and increased TCR diversity, a pattern suggesting age selection.

The specimen was blood. The rearrangement combines TRBV7-2 with TRBJ2-7, with a tentative D call of TRBD1 or TRBD2, each matching 5 bases. This receptor was identified in a man at least 80 years old in good health. The sequenced DNA is TGTGCCAGCAGACCTGGGACGGTCTCCTACGAGCAGTACTTC. It codes for CASRPGTVSYEQYF.